Presented here are 20 T cell receptor beta chains from one specimen sequenced in a study of shared clonotypes between healthy human individuals. Libraries were prepared by immunoSEQ multiplex PCR; TCRdb keeps only in-frame clonotypes and omits some of them. The sample has 2 million to 3 million clones, 80% to 95% seen once; the top ten hold around 0.4%. Source material: naive CD4+ T cells from PBMCs. As for subset: CD45RA+ positively selected. These receptors were obtained from a man aged 18 to 35 in good health. Some clones in this sample may be carry-over from other donors' samples.

V gene TRBV19 combines with J gene TRBJ2-4, with 10 nucleotides matching TRBD1. The CDR3 spans 12 residues. The V segment lost 6 bases and the J segment 15 bases; nucleotides outside the gene matches: 8. Germline V gives CDR1 LNHDA, CDR2 SQIVND (reference sequence). CDR3 loop: CASSSGTGALYF. The CDR3 DNA reads as TGTGCCAGTAGCTCCGGGACAGGGGCGCTGTACTTC.

Of note for this clone: The junction departs from the called germline gene at one end, perhaps through a read error. This sample includes further DNA sequences coding for the same CDR3. CDR3 bases: TGCGCCAGCAGCCTATCCACTGGGAACACCATATATTTT. It yields the protein CASSLSTGNTIYF. The chain joins TRBV5-1 to TRBJ1-3; D not resolved. The V gene's germline CDR1 is SGHRS and CDR2 YFSETQ. This CDR3 has 13 residues.

J is TRBJ2-5 and V is TRBV5-1, with 14 positions matching TRBD2. J lost 5 bases, V lost 4 bases, and 7 bases had no gene match. The CDR3 is 16 amino acids. CDR1 is SGHRS, CDR2 YFSETQ, per germline. This chain's CDR3 is CASSRGTSGSIETQYF. Written as DNA, the CDR3 is TGCGCCAGCAGCCGTGGGACTAGCGGGAGTATCGAGACCCAGTACTTC.

The J gene is TRBJ2-3, the V gene TRBV6-1, with 7 bases fitting TRBD1. J was trimmed by 1 base and V by 4 bases; bases with no gene match: 8. Germline loops: CDR1 MNHNS, CDR2 SASEGT. This CDR3 has 16 amino acids. The CDR3 sequence is CASSVYPGQRTDTQYF. The CDR3 nucleotides read TGTGCCAGCAGTGTATACCCGGGACAGCGCACAGATACGCAGTATTTT.

The chain links TRBV9 to TRBJ2-3, with 8 positions matching TRBD2. The germline V gene encodes CDR1 SGDLS and CDR2 YYNGEE. V dropped 7 bases and J dropped 6; count of bases not matched to a gene: 7. The CDR3 sequence is 13 residues long. The CDR3 is CASGRAGEDTQYF. CDR3 in DNA: TGTGCCAGCGGTCGAGCGGGAGAGGATACGCAGTATTTT.

The chain links TRBV2 to TRBJ1-4, with TRBD1 as a possible D gene (6 bases). Germline-derived CDR1 and CDR2 are SNHLY and FYNNEI. The CDR3 length is 15 residues. The V gene lost 2 bases and the J gene lost 7 bases, with 14 bases spanning the gap. CDR3 in amino acids: CASSEKGHQGEKLFF. CDR3 coding DNA: TGTGCCAGCAGTGAAAAGGGACACCAGGGTGAAAAACTGTTTTTT. Variable domain in full (rest from reference TRBV2 and TRBJ1-4): EPEVTQTPSHQVTQMGQEVILRCVPISNHLYFYWYRQILGQKVEFLVSFYNNEISEKSEIFDDQFSVERPDGSNFTLKIRSTKLEDSAMYFCASSEKGHQGEKLFFGSGTQLSVL.

This clone was observed once. The chain is built from TRBV7-2 and TRBJ2-7; a weak D match, TRBD1 (5 bases). Germline CDR1 is SGHTA and CDR2 is FQGNSA. The CDR3 runs to 13 residues. V shed 3 bases and J shed 3 bases, with 9 bases lying between them. Here the CDR3 reads CASSFTGYYEQYF. DNA of the CDR3: TGTGCCAGCAGCTTTACAGGATACTACGAGCAGTACTTC.

The V call is TRBV6-6, the J call TRBJ2-1, with D unresolved. Trimming pared 10 bases from V and 0 bases from J, leaving 13 bases between. The CDR3 has 14 amino acids. CDR1 is MNHNY and CDR2 is SVGAGI in the germline V gene (reference sequence). This CDR3 is CATLSGGSYNEQFF. The CDR3 DNA is TGTGCCACCCTATCTGGCGGCTCCTACAATGAGCAGTTCTTC.

V is TRBV6-1 and J is TRBJ2-2; D gene ambiguous. The CDR3 length is 14 residues. V was pared by 6 bases and J by 2 bases, with 10 bases between. CDR1 and CDR2 from the germline V gene are MNHNS and SASEGT. CDR3 in DNA: TGTGCCAGCAGGCGTTATGGAAACACCGGGGAGCTGTTTTTT. Translation gives CASRRYGNTGELFF.

This chain uses TRBV29-1 with TRBJ1-1; 7 bases align to TRBD1. The V gene's germline CDR1 is SQVTM and CDR2 ANQGSEA. The CDR3 is 12 amino acids. The V and J ends lost 7 bases and 8 bases, in that order; junction bases with no gene match: 10. The CDR3 region is CSARDSPAEAFF. DNA of the CDR3: TGCAGCGCCAGGGACAGCCCGGCAGAAGCTTTCTTT.

This clone was recorded once. The genes are TRBV18 and TRBJ2-5; the match to TRBD1 covers 9 bases. Looked up from germline, CDR1 is KGHSH and CDR2 is LQKENI. V trimming: 3 bases; J trimming: 14 bases; junction bases outside the gene matches: 4. The length of the CDR3 is 11 residues. For the CDR3, the DNA is TGTGCCAGCTCACCCGGGACAGGGACATACTTC. Encoded protein: CASSPGTGTYF.

The DNA of the CDR3 is TGTGCCAGCACCACGCGCAGGGAGGCGGAAAAACTGTTTTTT. It translates to CASTTRREAEKLFF. The gene calls are TRBV28 and TRBJ1-4, with TRBD1 as a possible D gene (5 bases). Trimming removed 7 bases from V and 8 bases from J, with 17 bases in between. The CDR3 is made up of 14 amino acids. The germline V gene encodes CDR1 MDHEN and CDR2 SYDVKM. The variable domain in full, completed from reference TRBV28 and TRBJ1-4, reads DVKVTQSSRYLVKRTGEKVFLECVQDMDHENMFWYRQDPGLGLRLIYFSYDVKMKEKGDIPEGYSVSREKKERFSLILESASTNQTSMYLCASTTRREAEKLFFGSGTQLSVL.

This sequence joins TRBV5-1 and TRBJ2-1, with 8 bases identical to TRBD1. The CDR3 consists of 16 residues. Losses at the gene ends were 4 bases for V and 7 bases for J; bases not matched to a gene: 13. The germline V gene encodes CDR1 SGHRS and CDR2 YFSETQ. The chain's CDR3 is CASSLGNSGGGNEQFF. The CDR3 nucleotides read TGCGCCAGCAGCCTGGGTAACTCAGGGGGCGGAAATGAGCAGTTCTTC.

The chain carries TRBV11-3 and TRBJ2-1; TRBD2 matches at 7 bases. Germline V gene lookup returns CDR1 SGHNT and CDR2 YENEEA. This CDR3 is built from 16 residues. The V and J ends lost 0 bases and 7 bases, in that order; junction bases with no gene match: 9. The CDR3 region is CASSLDQVGGKNEQFF. The CDR3 nucleotides are TGTGCCAGCAGCTTAGATCAGGTGGGGGGGAAGAATGAGCAGTTCTTC.

Note on this clone: Other DNA variants within this sample encode the same CDR3. The rearrangement joins TRBV6-5 to TRBJ1-5; D is unresolved. Germline V lookup: CDR1 MNHEY, CDR2 SVGAGI. Trimming removed 2 bases at V and 3 bases at J, with 5 bases between. The CDR3 length is 13 residues. The CDR3 DNA sequence: TGTGCCAGCAGTTACGGAGTCAATCAGCCCCAGCATTTT. As protein: CASSYGVNQPQHF.

The chain carries TRBV12-5 and TRBJ2-3; tentative D call: TRBD2 (5 bases). The CDR3 loop spans 11 amino acids. Trimming took 7 bases from V and 9 from J, leaving 11 bases between them. Germline lookup yields CDR1 LGHNT and CDR2 FRNRAP. The CDR3 sequence: CASASTGTQYF. The CDR3 region has the DNA TGTGCTAGTGCCTCCACGGGGACGCAGTATTTT.

This chain links TRBV28 with TRBJ2-7; 7 bases match TRBD1. In germline, CDR1 is MDHEN, CDR2 SYDVKM. With V trimmed by 5 bases and J by 3 bases, 7 bases remained unmatched. The CDR3 runs to 14 residues. The CDR3: CASSTTNRGYEQYF. DNA of the CDR3: TGTGCCAGCAGTACCACCAACAGGGGCTACGAGCAGTACTTC.

This clone was detected a few times. The chain carries TRBV29-1 and TRBJ1-2; D gene uncertain. This CDR3 region has 12 residues. Germline V gene data show CDR1 as SQVTM and CDR2 as ANQGSEA. Trimming removed 4 bases from V and 0 bases from J, with 6 bases in between. The CDR3, as DNA: TGCAGCGTTGCCGAACCTAACTATGGCTACACCTTC. It yields the protein CSVAEPNYGYTF.

The chain uses TRBV5-1 and TRBJ2-4; 9 nucleotides line up with TRBD1. The germline gives CDR1 SGHRS, CDR2 YFSETQ. The CDR3 has 15 residues. The V and J ends lost 1 base and 8 bases, in that order; junction bases with no gene match: 7. This CDR3 is CASSLTGTGLDIQYF. CDR3 DNA sequence: TGCGCCAGCAGCTTGACCGGGACAGGGTTGGACATTCAGTACTTC.

The chain uses TRBV6-6 and TRBJ2-7; D might be TRBD1 or TRBD2, each matching 5 bases. This CDR3 region has 13 residues. V lost 2 bases and J 5 bases, leaving 10 bases between the germline ends. Germline V gives CDR1 MNHNY, CDR2 SVGAGI (reference sequence). CDR3 sequence: CASSYGAEDEQYF. The CDR3 nucleotides read TGTGCCAGCAGTTACGGGGCGGAGGACGAGCAGTACTTC.